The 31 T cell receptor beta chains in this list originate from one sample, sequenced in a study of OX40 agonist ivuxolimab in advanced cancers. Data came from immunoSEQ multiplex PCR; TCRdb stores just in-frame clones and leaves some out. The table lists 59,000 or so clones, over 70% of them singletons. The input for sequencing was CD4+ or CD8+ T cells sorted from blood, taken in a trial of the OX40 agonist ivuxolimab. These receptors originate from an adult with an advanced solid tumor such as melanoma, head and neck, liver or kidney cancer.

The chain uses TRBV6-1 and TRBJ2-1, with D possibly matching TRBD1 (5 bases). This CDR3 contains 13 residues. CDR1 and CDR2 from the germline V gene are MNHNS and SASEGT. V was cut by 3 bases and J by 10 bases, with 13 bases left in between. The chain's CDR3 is CASSDHRLNEQFF. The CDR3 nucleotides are TGTGCCAGCAGTGATCACAGGCTCAACGAGCAGTTCTTC.

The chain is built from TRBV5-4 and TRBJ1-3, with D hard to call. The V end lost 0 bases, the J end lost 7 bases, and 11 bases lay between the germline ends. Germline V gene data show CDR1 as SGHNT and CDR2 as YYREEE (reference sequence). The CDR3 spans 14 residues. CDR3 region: CASSLAGRRNTIYF. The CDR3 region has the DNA TGTGCCAGCAGCTTGGCCGGGCGTAGGAACACCATATATTTT.

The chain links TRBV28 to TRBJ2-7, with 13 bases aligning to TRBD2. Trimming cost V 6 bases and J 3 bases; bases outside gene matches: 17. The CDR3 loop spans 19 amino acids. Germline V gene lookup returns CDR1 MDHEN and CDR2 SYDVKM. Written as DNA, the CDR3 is TGTGCCAGCAGCCTCACACTAGCGGGAGGGCCGACCGGGGTCTACGAGCAGTACTTC. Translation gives CASSLTLAGGPTGVYEQYF.

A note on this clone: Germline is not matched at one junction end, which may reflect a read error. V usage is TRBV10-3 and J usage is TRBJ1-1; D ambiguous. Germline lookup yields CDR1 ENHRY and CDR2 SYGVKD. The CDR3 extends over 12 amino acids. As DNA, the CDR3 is TGTGCCATCAGTGAAGTACAGAAAATTACTTTATTT. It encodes CAISEVQKITLF.

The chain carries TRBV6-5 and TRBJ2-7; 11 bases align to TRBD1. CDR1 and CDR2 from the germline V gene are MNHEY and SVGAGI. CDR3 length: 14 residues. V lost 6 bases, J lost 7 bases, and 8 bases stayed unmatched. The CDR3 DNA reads TGTGCCAGCAGCCCCGGACAGGGGGCTCGAGAGCAGTACTTC. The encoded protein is CASSPGQGAREQYF.

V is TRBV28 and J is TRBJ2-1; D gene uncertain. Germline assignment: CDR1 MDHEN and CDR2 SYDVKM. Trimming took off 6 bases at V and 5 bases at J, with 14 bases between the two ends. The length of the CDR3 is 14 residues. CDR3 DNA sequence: TGTGCCAGCAGGAATGAACGTTGGGACAATGAGCAGTTCTTC. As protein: CASRNERWDNEQFF.

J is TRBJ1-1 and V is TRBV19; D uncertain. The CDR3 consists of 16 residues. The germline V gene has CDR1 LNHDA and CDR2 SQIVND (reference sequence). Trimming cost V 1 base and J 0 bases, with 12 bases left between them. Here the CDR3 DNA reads TGTGCCAGTAGTATAGGGGCAGGATCCATGAACACTGAAGCTTTCTTT. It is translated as CASSIGAGSMNTEAFF.

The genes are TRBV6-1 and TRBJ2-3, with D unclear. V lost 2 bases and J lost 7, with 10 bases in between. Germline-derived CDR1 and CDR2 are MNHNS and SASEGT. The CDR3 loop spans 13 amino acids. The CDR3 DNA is TGTGCCAGCAGTGAATCCCAAACAAATACGCAGTATTTT. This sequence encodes CASSESQTNTQYF.

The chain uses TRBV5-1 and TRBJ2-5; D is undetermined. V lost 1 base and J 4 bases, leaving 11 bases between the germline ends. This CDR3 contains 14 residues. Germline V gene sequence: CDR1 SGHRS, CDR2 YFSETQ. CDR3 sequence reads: CASSLQTEAETQYF. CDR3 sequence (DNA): TGCGCCAGCAGCTTGCAAACAGAGGCAGAGACCCAGTACTTC.

CDR3 sequence: CASSDPGLNTEAFF. In DNA form, the CDR3 reads TGTGCCAGCAGTGACCCAGGGCTGAACACTGAAGCTTTCTTT. This sequence joins TRBV2 and TRBJ1-1, with D possibly TRBD1 on 5 matching bases. The CDR3 spans 14 residues. V was trimmed by 3 bases and J by 0 bases, leaving 8 bases between them. Germline assignment: CDR1 SNHLY and CDR2 FYNNEI.

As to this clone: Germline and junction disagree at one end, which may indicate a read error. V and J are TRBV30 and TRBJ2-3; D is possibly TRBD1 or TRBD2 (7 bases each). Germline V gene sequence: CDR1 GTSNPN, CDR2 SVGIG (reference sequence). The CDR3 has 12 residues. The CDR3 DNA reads TGTGCCGGGAGGGGGCCGACAGATACGCAGTATTTT. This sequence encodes CAGRGPTDTQYF.

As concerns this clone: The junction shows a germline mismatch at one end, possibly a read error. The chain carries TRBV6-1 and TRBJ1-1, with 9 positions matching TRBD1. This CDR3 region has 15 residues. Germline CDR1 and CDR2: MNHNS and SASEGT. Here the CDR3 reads CAISESEGQGSEAFF. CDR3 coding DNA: TGTGCCATCAGTGAGTCGGAGGGACAGGGCTCTGAAGCTTTCTTT.

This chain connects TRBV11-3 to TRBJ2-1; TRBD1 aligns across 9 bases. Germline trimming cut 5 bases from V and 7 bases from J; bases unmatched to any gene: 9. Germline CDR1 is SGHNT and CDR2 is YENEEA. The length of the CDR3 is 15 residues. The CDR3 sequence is CASSRGQGGSNEQFF. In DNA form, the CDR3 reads TGTGCCAGCAGCCGGGGACAGGGAGGTTCTAATGAGCAGTTCTTC. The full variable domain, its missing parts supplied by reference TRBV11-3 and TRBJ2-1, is EAGVVQSPRYKIIEKKQPVAFWCNPISGHNTLYWYLQNLGQGPELLIRYENEEAVDDSQLPKDRFSAERLKGVDSTLKIQPAELGDSAVYLCASSRGQGGSNEQFFGPGTRLTVL.

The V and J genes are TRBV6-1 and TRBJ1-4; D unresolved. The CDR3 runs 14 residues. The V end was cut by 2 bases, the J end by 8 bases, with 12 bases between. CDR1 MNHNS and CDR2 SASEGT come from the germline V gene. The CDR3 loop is CASSEYARYEKLFF. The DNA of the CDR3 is TGTGCCAGCAGTGAATACGCACGGTACGAAAAACTGTTTTTT.

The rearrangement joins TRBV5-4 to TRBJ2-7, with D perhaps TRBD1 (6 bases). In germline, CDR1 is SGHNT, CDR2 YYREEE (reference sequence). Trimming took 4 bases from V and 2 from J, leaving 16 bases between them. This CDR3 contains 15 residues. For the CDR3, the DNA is TGTGCCAGCAGCCCGGGGCAGGGGACCCCCTACGAGCAGTACTTC. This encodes CASSPGQGTPYEQYF.

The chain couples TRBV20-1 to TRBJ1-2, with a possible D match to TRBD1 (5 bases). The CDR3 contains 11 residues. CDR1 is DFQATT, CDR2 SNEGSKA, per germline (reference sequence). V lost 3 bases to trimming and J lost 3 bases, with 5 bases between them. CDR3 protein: CSARGDYGYTF. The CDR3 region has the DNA TGCAGTGCTAGGGGGGACTATGGCTACACCTTC.

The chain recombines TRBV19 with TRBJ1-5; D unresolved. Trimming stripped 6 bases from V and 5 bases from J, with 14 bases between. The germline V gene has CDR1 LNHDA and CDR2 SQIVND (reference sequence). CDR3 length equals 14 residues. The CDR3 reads CASRLYSSHQPQHF. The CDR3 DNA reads TGTGCCAGTAGACTTTACAGTTCTCATCAGCCCCAGCATTTT.

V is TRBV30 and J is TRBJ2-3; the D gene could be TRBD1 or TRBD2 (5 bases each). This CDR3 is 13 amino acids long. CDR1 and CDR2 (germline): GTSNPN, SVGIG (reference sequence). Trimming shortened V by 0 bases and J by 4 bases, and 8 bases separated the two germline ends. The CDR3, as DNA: TGTGCCTGGAGTGTCCAGGGAGCAGATACGCAGTATTTT. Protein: CAWSVQGADTQYF.

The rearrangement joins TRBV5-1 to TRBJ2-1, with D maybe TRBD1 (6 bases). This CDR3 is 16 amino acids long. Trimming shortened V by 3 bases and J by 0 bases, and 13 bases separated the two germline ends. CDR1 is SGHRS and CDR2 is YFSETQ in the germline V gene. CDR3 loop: CASSSGNRVSYNEQFF. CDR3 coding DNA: TGCGCCAGCAGCTCAGGGAACAGGGTCTCCTACAATGAGCAGTTCTTC.

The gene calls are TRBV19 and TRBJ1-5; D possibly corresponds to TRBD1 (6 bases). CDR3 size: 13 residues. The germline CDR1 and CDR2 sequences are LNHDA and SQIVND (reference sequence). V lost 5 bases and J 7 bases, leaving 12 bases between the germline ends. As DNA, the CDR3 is TGTGCCAGTAGTCAGTCGGGGGGCCAGCCCCAGCATTTT. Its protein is CASSQSGGQPQHF.

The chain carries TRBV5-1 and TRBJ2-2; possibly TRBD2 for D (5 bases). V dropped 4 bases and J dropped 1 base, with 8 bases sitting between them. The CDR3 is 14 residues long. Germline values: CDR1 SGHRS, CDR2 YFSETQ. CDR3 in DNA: TGCGCCAGCAGCCCTACTAGGAACACCGGGGAGCTGTTTTTT. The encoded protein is CASSPTRNTGELFF.

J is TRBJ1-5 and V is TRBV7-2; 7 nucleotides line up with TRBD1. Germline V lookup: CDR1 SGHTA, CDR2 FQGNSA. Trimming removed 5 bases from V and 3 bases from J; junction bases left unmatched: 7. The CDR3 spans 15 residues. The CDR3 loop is CASSPRQGSNQPQHF. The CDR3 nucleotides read TGTGCCAGCAGCCCAAGACAGGGTTCCAATCAGCCCCAGCATTTT.

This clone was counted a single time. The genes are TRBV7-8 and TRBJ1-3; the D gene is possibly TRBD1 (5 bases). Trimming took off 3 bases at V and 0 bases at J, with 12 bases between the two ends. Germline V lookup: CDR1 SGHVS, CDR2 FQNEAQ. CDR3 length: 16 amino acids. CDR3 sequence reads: CASSFSGANSGNTIYF. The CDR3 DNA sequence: TGTGCCAGCAGCTTTTCCGGGGCCAACTCTGGAAACACCATATATTTT.

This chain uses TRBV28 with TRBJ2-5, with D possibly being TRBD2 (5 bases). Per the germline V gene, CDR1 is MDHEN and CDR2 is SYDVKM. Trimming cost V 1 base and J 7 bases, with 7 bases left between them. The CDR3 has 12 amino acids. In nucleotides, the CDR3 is TGTGCCAGCAGTTTATTTCGGGGGACCCAGTACTTC. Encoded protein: CASSLFRGTQYF.

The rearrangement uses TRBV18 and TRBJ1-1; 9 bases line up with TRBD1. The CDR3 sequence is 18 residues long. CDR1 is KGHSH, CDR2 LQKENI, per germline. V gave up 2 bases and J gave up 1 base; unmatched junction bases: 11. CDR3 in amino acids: CASSPTVLQGAKNTEAFF. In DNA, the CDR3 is TGTGCCAGCTCACCAACAGTCCTACAGGGGGCAAAGAACACTGAAGCTTTCTTT.

The CDR3 DNA reads TGTGCCAGCAGTTCGGGGGACAGGGAGGCTTTCTTT. Translation gives CASSSGDREAFF. The rearrangement uses TRBV28 and TRBJ1-1, with 9 bases matching TRBD1. The CDR3 runs to 12 residues. After removal of 4 bases from V and 11 bases from J, the junction contained 5 bases not matched to a gene. CDR1 is MDHEN, CDR2 SYDVKM, per germline.

The CDR3 spells CASRDSGGANTGELFF. DNA of the CDR3: TGTGCCAGCCGGGATAGCGGGGGGGCAAACACCGGGGAGCTGTTTTTT. The chain has TRBV11-3 and TRBJ2-2; 11 bases line up with TRBD2. The germline gives CDR1 SGHNT, CDR2 YENEEA. Losses at the gene ends were 8 bases for V and 2 bases for J; bases not matched to a gene: 7. The CDR3 spans 16 residues.

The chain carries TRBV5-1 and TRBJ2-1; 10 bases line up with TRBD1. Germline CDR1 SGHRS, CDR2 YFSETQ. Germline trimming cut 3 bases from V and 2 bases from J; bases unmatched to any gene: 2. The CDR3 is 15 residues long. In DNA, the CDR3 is TGCGCCAGCAGCTATGACAGGGGGCCCTACAATGAGCAGTTCTTC. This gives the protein CASSYDRGPYNEQFF.

The CDR3 nucleotides read TGCGCCAGCAGCTTGGGACAATCAACTAATGAAAAACTGTTTTTT. It encodes CASSLGQSTNEKLFF. The V gene is TRBV5-1, the J gene TRBJ1-4; D gene uncertain. The CDR3 is 15 residues long. Trimming removed 0 bases from V and 0 bases from J, with 6 bases in between. In germline, CDR1 is SGHRS, CDR2 YFSETQ. Full variable domain (outside the CDR3, taken from reference TRBV5-1 and TRBJ1-4): KAGVTQTPRYLIKTRGQQVTLSCSPISGHRSVSWYQQTPGQGLQFLFEYFSETQRNKGNFPGRFSGRQFSNSRSEMNVSTLELGDSALYLCASSLGQSTNEKLFFGSGTQLSVL.

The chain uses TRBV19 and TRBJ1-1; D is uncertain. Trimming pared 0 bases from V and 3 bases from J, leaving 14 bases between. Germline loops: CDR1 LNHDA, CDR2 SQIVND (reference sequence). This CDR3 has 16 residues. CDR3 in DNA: TGTGCCAGTAGTATAGAGGGCTTGAGTTGGGACACTGAAGCTTTCTTT. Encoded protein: CASSIEGLSWDTEAFF.

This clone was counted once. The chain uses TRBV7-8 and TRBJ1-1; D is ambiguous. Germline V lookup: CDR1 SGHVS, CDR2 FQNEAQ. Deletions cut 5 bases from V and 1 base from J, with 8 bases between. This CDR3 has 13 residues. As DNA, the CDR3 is TGTGCCAGCAGCCCCGGTACGAACACTGAAGCTTTCTTT. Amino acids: CASSPGTNTEAFF.